The 22 T cell receptor beta chains reported below all come from one sample, sequenced in a study of cytomegalovirus exposure and HLA in healthy donors. A multiplex PCR was run with 60 Vbeta primers and 13 Jbeta primers. Libraries were prepared by immunoSEQ multiplex PCR; TCRdb keeps only in-frame clonotypes and omits some of them. Of under 200,000 clones detected, 70% to 90% appear once; the ten largest clones hold about 2.5%. The sequencing input was PBMCs. These receptors were collected from a man aged 25-40 years in good health and CMV-seropositive.

As to this clone: Other DNA variants within this sample encode the same CDR3. V usage is TRBV5-1 and J usage is TRBJ1-1; D perhaps matches TRBD1 (6 bases). Per the germline V gene, CDR1 is SGHRS and CDR2 is YFSETQ. The CDR3 runs 13 residues. V lost 2 bases and J lost 3, with 8 bases in between. DNA for the CDR3: TGCGCCAGCAGCTTACAGGGATACACTGAAGCTTTCTTT. It codes for CASSLQGYTEAFF.

This chain joins TRBV4-3 and TRBJ2-1; 9 nucleotides agree with TRBD2. V lost 4 bases to trimming and J lost 9 bases; unmatched junction nucleotides: 10. CDR3 length equals 15 residues. Germline loops: CDR1 LGHNA, CDR2 YSLEER. For the CDR3, the DNA is TGCGCCAGCAGCCTTTTAGCGGGAGATAGCAGTGAGCAGTTCTTC. As protein: CASSLLAGDSSEQFF.

The count of this clone is one. The chain employs TRBV14 and TRBJ2-5, with 12 bases aligning to TRBD2. Unmatched junction bases numbered 1, after V lost 2 bases and J lost 6 bases. The V gene's germline CDR1 is SGHDN and CDR2 FVKESK. This CDR3 region has 14 residues. CDR3: CASSQRTSGKTQYF. CDR3 nucleotide sequence: TGTGCCAGCAGCCAAAGGACTAGCGGGAAGACCCAGTACTTC.

The genes are TRBV29-1 and TRBJ2-2; no definite D call. This CDR3 has 14 amino acids. The ends were cut back, 6 bases at V and 7 bases at J, with 18 bases in the middle. From germline, CDR1 is SQVTM and CDR2 ANQGSEA. The CDR3 reads CSVERLDTNGELFF. Here the CDR3 DNA reads TGCAGCGTCGAACGTTTGGATACTAACGGGGAGCTGTTTTTT.

The chain uses TRBV9 and TRBJ2-2; TRBD1 might be the D (5 bases). The germline V and J ends were trimmed by 4 bases and 1 base, with 11 bases remaining between them. The CDR3 is 15 residues long. The germline gives CDR1 SGDLS, CDR2 YYNGEE. The CDR3 loop reads CASSQDTLNTGELFF. DNA for the CDR3: TGTGCCAGCAGCCAGGACACATTGAACACCGGGGAGCTGTTTTTT.

V usage is TRBV6-1 and J usage is TRBJ1-2; 10 bases are shared with TRBD1. CDR3 length equals 13 residues. Germline CDR1 is MNHNS and CDR2 is SASEGT. V gave up 7 bases and J gave up 8 bases; unmatched junction bases: 7. The CDR3, as DNA: TGTGCCAGCAAGGGGACAGGGGAAAGAGGCTACACCTTC. Protein sequence: CASKGTGERGYTF.

The J gene is TRBJ1-2, the V gene TRBV7-6, with D perhaps TRBD1 (6 bases). The germline CDR1 and CDR2 sequences are SGHVS and FNYEAQ. This CDR3 contains 15 residues. Deletions cut 5 bases from V and 4 bases from J, with 17 bases between. CDR3 DNA: TGTGCCAGCAGCCCCCGCTCAGGGGAGGGCTATGGCTACACCTTC. It yields the protein CASSPRSGEGYGYTF.

Regarding this clone: Other DNA variants within this sample encode the same CDR3. The gene calls are TRBV11-3 and TRBJ2-3; tentatively, D is TRBD2 (6 bases). The germline CDR1 and CDR2 sequences are SGHNT and YENEEA. The CDR3 extends over 15 amino acids. V lost 6 bases to trimming and J lost 0 bases, with 13 bases between them. The CDR3 spells CASSPGLASTDTQYF. CDR3 nucleotides: TGTGCCAGCAGTCCAGGGCTAGCGAGCACAGATACGCAGTATTTT.

A word on this clone: A junction end diverges from the germline sequence, so it may reflect a read error. The V call is TRBV7-9, the J call TRBJ2-7; 10 bases are a match to TRBD2. The CDR3 has 12 amino acids. Germline assignment: CDR1 SEHNR and CDR2 FQNEAQ (reference sequence). This CDR3 is CSSSLSSGRVDF. The CDR3 DNA is TGTTCCAGCAGCTTATCTAGCGGGAGAGTGGACTTC.

V and J are TRBV5-1 and TRBJ2-3, with D tentatively TRBD1 (6 bases). With 8 bases removed from V and 3 bases from J, the gap between germline ends came to 28 bases. Germline V gene lookup returns CDR1 SGHRS and CDR2 YFSETQ. The CDR3 runs 18 residues. CDR3 amino acids: CASSKINLGQGATDTQYF. Here the CDR3 DNA reads TGCGCCAGTAGCAAAATAAACTTGGGACAAGGGGCTACAGATACGCAGTATTTT.

The chain uses TRBV18 and TRBJ1-2; D remains unclear. Germline-derived CDR1 and CDR2 are KGHSH and LQKENI. Trimming took off 1 base at V and 0 bases at J, with 9 bases between the two ends. CDR3 length equals 15 residues. CDR3 nucleotides: TGTGCCAGCTCACCACGGAGGGAGGCTAACTATGGCTACACCTTC. This sequence encodes CASSPRREANYGYTF.

The CDR3 reads CASSLAATSGETQYF. CDR3 nucleotide sequence: TGCGCCAGCAGCTTGGCCGCGACCTCCGGGGAGACCCAGTACTTC. This chain joins TRBV5-1 and TRBJ2-5; the D is unclear. V lost 0 bases to trimming and J lost 5 bases, with 14 bases between them. The CDR3 has 15 residues. Germline CDR1 and CDR2: SGHRS and YFSETQ. Variable domain in full (rest from reference TRBV5-1 and TRBJ2-5): KAGVTQTPRYLIKTRGQQVTLSCSPISGHRSVSWYQQTPGQGLQFLFEYFSETQRNKGNFPGRFSGRQFSNSRSEMNVSTLELGDSALYLCASSLAATSGETQYFGPGTRLLVL.

V usage is TRBV27 and J usage is TRBJ1-1; the D gene is possibly TRBD1 (5 bases). CDR3 size: 14 residues. The V and J ends lost 4 bases and 4 bases respectively, with 13 bases between them. The germline V gene encodes CDR1 MNHEY and CDR2 SMNVEV (reference sequence). CDR3 protein: CASSYKGIGTEAFF. CDR3 DNA sequence: TGTGCCAGCAGTTATAAGGGGATCGGCACTGAAGCTTTCTTT.

The chain is built from TRBV5-4 and TRBJ1-1, with D tentatively TRBD1 (6 bases). Germline lookup yields CDR1 SGHNT and CDR2 YYREEE (reference sequence). The CDR3 covers 14 residues. V shed 2 bases and J shed 1 base, with 9 bases lying between them. Written as DNA, the CDR3 is TGTGCCAGCAGCTTAAAGACAGGGAACACTGAAGCTTTCTTT. Translating it yields CASSLKTGNTEAFF.

The CDR3 nucleotides are TGTGCCAGCAGCTCCTACAGCGTAGCGGGAAGGAGGCCAGATACGCAGTATTTT. This encodes CASSSYSVAGRRPDTQYF. This chain connects TRBV11-2 to TRBJ2-3; 8 positions agree with TRBD2. Unmatched junction bases numbered 16, after V lost 4 bases and J lost 4 bases. The CDR3 length is 18 residues. CDR1 is SGHAT and CDR2 is FQNNGV in the germline V gene.

The chain's CDR3 is CAPRGAGGPYEQYV. As DNA, the CDR3 is TGTGCTCCCCGGGGCGCGGGAGGGCCATACGAGCAGTACGTC. This chain connects TRBV12-2 to TRBJ2-7; the table's TRBD2 call for D was not verified on the DNA. TRBV12-2 is a documented pseudogene. This CDR3 spans 14 amino acids.

V gene TRBV10-3 combines with J gene TRBJ2-1; D is possibly TRBD2 (5 bases). The V end lost 6 bases, the J end lost 10 bases, and 10 bases lay between the germline ends. The CDR3 covers 11 residues. Germline V gene sequence: CDR1 ENHRY, CDR2 SYGVKD. CDR3: CAIRQREEQFF. As DNA, the CDR3 is TGTGCCATCAGACAGAGGGAGGAGCAGTTCTTC.

V is TRBV6-5 and J is TRBJ2-7; 9 bases are a match to TRBD2. CDR1 and CDR2 (germline): MNHEY, SVGAGI. V gave up 6 bases and J gave up 2 bases; unmatched junction bases: 2. The CDR3 totals 13 residues. The CDR3 loop is CASRTSGTYEQYV. The DNA for the CDR3 is TGTGCCAGCAGGACTAGCGGTACCTACGAGCAGTACGTC.

The chain couples TRBV10-3 to TRBJ1-5; tentatively, D is TRBD1 (6 bases). Looked up from germline, CDR1 is ENHRY and CDR2 is SYGVKD. V was clipped by 9 bases and J by 1 base, with 16 bases between them. This CDR3 spans 15 amino acids. CDR3 loop: CAISLGGGSNQPQHF. The CDR3 DNA reads as TGTGCCATTTCGCTTGGGGGCGGAAGCAATCAGCCCCAGCATTTT.

The V gene is TRBV5-1, the J gene TRBJ1-2; D is unresolved. V was pared by 7 bases and J by 0 bases, with 28 bases between. This CDR3 has 19 amino acids. Germline CDR1 is SGHRS and CDR2 is YFSETQ. Here the CDR3 reads CASRQYLTEGETTNYGYTF. DNA of the CDR3: TGCGCCAGCCGTCAATACCTGACCGAGGGAGAAACCACTAACTATGGCTACACCTTC.

V is TRBV6-1 and J is TRBJ1-4, with 8 bases that match TRBD1. V was pared by 6 bases and J by 6 bases, with 6 bases of the junction left unmatched. CDR1 and CDR2 from the germline V gene are MNHNS and SASEGT. The CDR3 is 14 residues long. The CDR3: CASRLTGAYEKLFF. Here the CDR3 DNA reads TGTGCCAGCAGACTGACAGGGGCGTATGAAAAACTGTTTTTT.

Remarks on this clone: One end of the junction fails to match germline, which may point to a read error. This chain connects TRBV7-7 to TRBJ2-1; 11 positions match TRBD2. This CDR3 is 15 amino acids long. CDR1 and CDR2 (germline): SSHAT, FNYEAQ (reference sequence). The DNA of the CDR3 is TGTGCTAGCAGCGCCGGGACTAGCGGAGACAATGAGCAGTTCTTC. Its translation is CASSAGTSGDNEQFF.